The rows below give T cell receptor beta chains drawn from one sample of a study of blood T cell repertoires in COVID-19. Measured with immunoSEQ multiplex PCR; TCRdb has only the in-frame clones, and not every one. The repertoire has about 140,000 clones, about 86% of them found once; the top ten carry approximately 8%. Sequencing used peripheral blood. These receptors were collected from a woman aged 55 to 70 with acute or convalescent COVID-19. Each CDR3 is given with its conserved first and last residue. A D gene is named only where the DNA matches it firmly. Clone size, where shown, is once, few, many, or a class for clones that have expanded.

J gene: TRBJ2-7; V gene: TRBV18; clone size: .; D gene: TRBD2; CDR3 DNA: TGTGCCAGCACGCTAGGGACTACGGTCTACGAGCAGTACTTC; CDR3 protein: CASTLGTTVYEQYF
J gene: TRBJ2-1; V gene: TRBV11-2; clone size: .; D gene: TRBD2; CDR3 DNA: TGTGCCAGCAGCTTATTTAGCGGGGGGGCTTACAATGAGCAGTTCTTC; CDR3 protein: CASSLFSGGAYNEQFF
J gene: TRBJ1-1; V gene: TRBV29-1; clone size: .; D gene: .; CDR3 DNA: TGCAGCGTTGTGTACAGGGTCGACACTGAAGCTTTCTTT; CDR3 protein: CSVVYRVDTEAFF
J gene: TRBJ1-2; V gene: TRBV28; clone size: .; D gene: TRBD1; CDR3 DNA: TGTGCCAGCAGTGCATCGGACAGGGGAAGGATTGGCTACACCTTC; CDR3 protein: CASSASDRGRIGYTF
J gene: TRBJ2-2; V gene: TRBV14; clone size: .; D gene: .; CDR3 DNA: TGTGCCAGCAGCCACCGACCAGTCCTAAGGGGAGGAAGACAGGGCAACACCGGGGAGCTGTTTTTT; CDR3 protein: CASSHRPVLRGGRQGNTGELFF
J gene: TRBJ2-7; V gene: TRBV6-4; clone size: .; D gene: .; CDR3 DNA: TGTGCCAGCAGTGACCCACGGAGGACAGACCTGAGCTCCTACGAGCAGTACTTC; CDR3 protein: CASSDPRRTDLSSYEQYF
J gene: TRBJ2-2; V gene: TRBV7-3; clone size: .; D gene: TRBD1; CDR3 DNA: TGTGCCAGCAGTTACAGGACAGGGGGCTCCACCGGGGAGCTGTTTTTT; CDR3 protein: CASSYRTGGSTGELFF
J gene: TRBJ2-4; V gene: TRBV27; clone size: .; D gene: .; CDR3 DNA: TGTGCCAGCAGTTTACGAGGGTACGAAAAAAACATTCAGTACTTC; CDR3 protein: CASSLRGYEKNIQYF
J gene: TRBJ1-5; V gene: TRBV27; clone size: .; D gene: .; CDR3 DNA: TGTGCCAGCAGAACAGGCAATCAGCCCCAGCATTTT; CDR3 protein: CASRTGNQPQHF
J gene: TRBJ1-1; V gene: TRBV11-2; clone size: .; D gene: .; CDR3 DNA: TGTGCCAGCAGCTTAGGACAGGCAACCGAAGCTTTCTTT; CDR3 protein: CASSLGQATEAFF
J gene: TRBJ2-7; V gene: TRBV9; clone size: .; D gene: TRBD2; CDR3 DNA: TGTGCCAGCAGCGTGGGAGGGCCCTCCTACGAGCAGTACTTC; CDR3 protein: CASSVGGPSYEQYF
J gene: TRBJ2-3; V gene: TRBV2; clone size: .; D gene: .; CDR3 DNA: TGTGCCAGCAGTATCGGACAGTTCGGCACAGATACGCAGTATTTT; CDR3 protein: CASSIGQFGTDTQYF
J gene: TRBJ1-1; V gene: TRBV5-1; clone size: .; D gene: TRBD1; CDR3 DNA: TGCGCCAGCAGCTCCCAGGGGGGTCCCACTGAAGCTTTCTTT; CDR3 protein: CASSSQGGPTEAFF
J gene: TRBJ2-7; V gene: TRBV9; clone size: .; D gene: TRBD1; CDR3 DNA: TGTGCCAGCAGCTCCCGACAGGGGGGGCCCCACGAGCAGTACTTC; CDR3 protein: CASSSRQGGPHEQYF
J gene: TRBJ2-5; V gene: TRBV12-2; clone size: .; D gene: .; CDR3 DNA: TGTGCAAGTCGCTCCAGAGTTTCTGGAGGGGAGACCCAGTACTTC; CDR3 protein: CASRSRVSGGETQYF
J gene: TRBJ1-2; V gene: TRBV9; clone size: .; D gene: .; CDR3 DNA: TGTGCCAGCAGCCCCCGTTTCGGGGCGGGAGGCTACACCTTC; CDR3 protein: CASSPRFGAGGYTF
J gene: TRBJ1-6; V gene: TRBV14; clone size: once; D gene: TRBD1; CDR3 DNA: TGTGCCAGCAGACGGGACAGGGGCAATTCACCCCTCCACTTT; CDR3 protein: CASRRDRGNSPLHF